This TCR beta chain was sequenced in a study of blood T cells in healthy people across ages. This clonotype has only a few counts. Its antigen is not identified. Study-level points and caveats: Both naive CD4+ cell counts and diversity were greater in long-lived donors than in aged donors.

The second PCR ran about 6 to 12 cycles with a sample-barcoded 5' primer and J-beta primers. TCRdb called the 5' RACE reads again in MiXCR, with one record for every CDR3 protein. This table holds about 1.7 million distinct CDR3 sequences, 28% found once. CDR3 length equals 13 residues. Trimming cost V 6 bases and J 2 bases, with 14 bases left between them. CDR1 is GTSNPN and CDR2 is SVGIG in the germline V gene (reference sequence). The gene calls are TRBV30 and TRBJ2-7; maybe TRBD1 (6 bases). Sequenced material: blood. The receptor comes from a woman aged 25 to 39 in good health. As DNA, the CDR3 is TGTGCCTGTCCAGGGGCGATTCCCTACGAGCAGTACTTC. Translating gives CACPGAIPYEQYF.